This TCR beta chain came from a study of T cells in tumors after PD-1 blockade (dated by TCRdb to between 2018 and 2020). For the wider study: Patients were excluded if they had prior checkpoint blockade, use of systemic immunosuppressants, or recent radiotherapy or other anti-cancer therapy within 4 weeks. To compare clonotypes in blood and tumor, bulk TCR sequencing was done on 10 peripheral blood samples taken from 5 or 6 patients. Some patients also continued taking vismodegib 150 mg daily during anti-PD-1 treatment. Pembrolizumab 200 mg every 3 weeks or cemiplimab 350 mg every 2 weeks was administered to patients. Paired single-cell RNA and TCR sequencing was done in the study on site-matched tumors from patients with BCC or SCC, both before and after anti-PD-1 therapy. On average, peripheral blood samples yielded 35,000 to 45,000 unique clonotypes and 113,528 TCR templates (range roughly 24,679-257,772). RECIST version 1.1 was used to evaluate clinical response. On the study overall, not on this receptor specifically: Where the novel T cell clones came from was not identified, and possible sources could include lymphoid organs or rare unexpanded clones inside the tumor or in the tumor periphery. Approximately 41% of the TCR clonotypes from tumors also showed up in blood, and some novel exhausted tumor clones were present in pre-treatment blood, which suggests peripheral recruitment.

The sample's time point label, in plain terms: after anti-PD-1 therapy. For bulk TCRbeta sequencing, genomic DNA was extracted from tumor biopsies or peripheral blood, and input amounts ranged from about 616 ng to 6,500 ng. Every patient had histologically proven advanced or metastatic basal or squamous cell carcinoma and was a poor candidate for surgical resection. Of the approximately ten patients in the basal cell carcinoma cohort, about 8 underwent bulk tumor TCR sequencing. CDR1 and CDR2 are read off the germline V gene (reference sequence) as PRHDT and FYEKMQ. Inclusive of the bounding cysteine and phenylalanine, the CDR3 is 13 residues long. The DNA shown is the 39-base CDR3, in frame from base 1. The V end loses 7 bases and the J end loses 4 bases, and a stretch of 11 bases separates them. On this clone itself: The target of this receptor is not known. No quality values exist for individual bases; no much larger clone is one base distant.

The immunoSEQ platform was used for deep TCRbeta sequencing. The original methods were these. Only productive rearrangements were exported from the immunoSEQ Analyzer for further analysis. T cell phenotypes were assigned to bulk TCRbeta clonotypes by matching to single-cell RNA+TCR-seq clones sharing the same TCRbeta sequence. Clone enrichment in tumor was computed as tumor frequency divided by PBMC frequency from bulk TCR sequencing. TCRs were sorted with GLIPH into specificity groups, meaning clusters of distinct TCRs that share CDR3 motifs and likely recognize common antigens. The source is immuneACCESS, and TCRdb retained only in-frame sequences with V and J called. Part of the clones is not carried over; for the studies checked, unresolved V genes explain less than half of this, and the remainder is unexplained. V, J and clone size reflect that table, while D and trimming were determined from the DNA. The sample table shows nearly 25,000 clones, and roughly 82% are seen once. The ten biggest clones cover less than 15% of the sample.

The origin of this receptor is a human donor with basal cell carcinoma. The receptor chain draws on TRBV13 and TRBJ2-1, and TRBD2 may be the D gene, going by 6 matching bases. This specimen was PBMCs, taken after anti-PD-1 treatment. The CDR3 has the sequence CASTIAVYNEQFF. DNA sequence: TGTGCCAGCACTATAGCGGTATACAATGAGCAGTTCTTC.